The present T cell receptor (beta chain) was sequenced within a study of T cells in Graves' hyperthyroidism and ophthalmopathy. V was clipped by 8 bases and J by 8 bases, with 18 bases between them. The CDR3 consists of 13 residues. In germline, CDR1 is DFQATT, CDR2 SNEGSKA (reference sequence). This clonotype has only one observation. RNA transcripts were the template for amplifying TCR beta CDR3 regions. Researchers ran a first-round RT-PCR on the TCR CDR3 using the HTBI primer set. MiXCR, run by TCRdb on the multiplex PCR reads, gives a single entry per CDR3 protein. The data contain roughly 170,000 distinct CDR3 sequences, 9.4% of them seen just once; the ten biggest clones take up around 21%.

This chain connects TRBV20-1 to TRBJ1-4; D is unclear. The TCR was taken from a woman younger than 30 with Graves' hyperthyroidism that later progressed to Graves' ophthalmopathy. The sample taken for sequencing was blood. The CDR3, as DNA: TGCAGTACTAATAAGGGTAGGGCGGAAAAACTGTTTTTT. Translating gives CSTNKGRAEKLFF.